A selection of T cell receptor beta chains follows, all from one sample in a study of regulatory T cells in long-lasting Graves disease. MiXCR, run by TCRdb on the multiplex PCR reads, gives a single entry per CDR3 protein. The profile covers 400,000 to 450,000 distinct CDR3 sequences, with about 17% appearing a single time and roughly 10% taken by the ten largest. The sample was also linked to a second study, of T cells in Graves' hyperthyroidism and ophthalmopathy.

The source was peripheral blood mononuclear cells (PBMCs), collected at new diagnosis, from a patient treated with antithyroid drugs. All receptors derive from a woman in her twenties or thirties with Graves disease. CDR3s include the opening cysteine and the closing phenylalanine or tryptophan. D genes are given only for firm matches. Only part of the rows carry a size: once, few, many, or a class if the clone is expanded.

d_call: TRBD1; clone_size: NA; v_call: TRBV29-1; j_call: TRBJ1-2; cdr3_aa: CSVLRDRGDYGYTF; cdr3_nt: TGCAGCGTCCTACGGGACAGGGGTGACTATGGCTACACCTTC
d_call: TRBD2; clone_size: many; v_call: TRBV27; j_call: TRBJ2-3; cdr3_aa: CASSLGYSGNADTQYF; cdr3_nt: TGTGCCAGCAGTTTGGGATATAGCGGGAACGCAGATACGCAGTATTTT
d_call: NA; clone_size: NA; v_call: TRBV7-6; j_call: TRBJ1-4; cdr3_aa: CASSSPGTTNEKLFF; cdr3_nt: TGTGCCAGCAGCTCTCCGGGGACGACAAATGAAAAACTGTTTTTT
d_call: TRBD1; clone_size: few; v_call: TRBV2; j_call: TRBJ1-5; cdr3_aa: CASSETGARFQPQHF; cdr3_nt: TGTGCCAGCAGTGAAACAGGGGCGAGATTTCAGCCCCAGCATTTT
d_call: TRBD2; clone_size: few; v_call: TRBV11-2; j_call: TRBJ2-1; cdr3_aa: CASSFPGQGLTGTSGLYEQFF; cdr3_nt: TGTGCCAGCAGCTTCCCCGGACAGGGTCTTACCGGGACTAGCGGACTATACGAGCAGTTCTTC
d_call: TRBD1; clone_size: many; v_call: TRBV11-3; j_call: TRBJ2-3; cdr3_aa: CASSFRDRGDTQYF; cdr3_nt: TGTGCCAGCAGCTTCCGGGACAGGGGGGATACGCAGTATTTT
d_call: NA; clone_size: many; v_call: TRBV27; j_call: TRBJ2-4; cdr3_aa: CASSSGSKNIQYF; cdr3_nt: TGTGCCAGCAGTTCCGGCAGCAAAAACATTCAGTACTTC
d_call: NA; clone_size: many; v_call: TRBV27; j_call: TRBJ2-5; cdr3_aa: CASSSWTRGPETQYF; cdr3_nt: TGTGCCAGCAGTTCCTGGACCCGAGGACCAGAGACCCAGTACTTC
d_call: TRBD2; clone_size: NA; v_call: TRBV7-6; j_call: TRBJ2-7; cdr3_aa: CASSILNWGGEQYF; cdr3_nt: TGTGCCAGCAGCATATTAAACTGGGGGGGGGAGCAGTACTTC
d_call: TRBD2; clone_size: few; v_call: TRBV29-1; j_call: TRBJ2-7; cdr3_aa: CSVRGTSGRARSYEQYF; cdr3_nt: TGCAGCGTTCGCGGGACTAGCGGGAGGGCCCGAAGCTACGAGCAGTACTTC
d_call: TRBD1; clone_size: many; v_call: TRBV9; j_call: TRBJ2-7; cdr3_aa: CASSLQTGNEQYF; cdr3_nt: TGTGCCAGCAGCCTACAGACAGGGAACGAGCAGTACTTC
d_call: TRBD2; clone_size: many; v_call: TRBV28; j_call: TRBJ2-2; cdr3_aa: CASRPEGRVAGELFF; cdr3_nt: TGTGCCAGCAGGCCGGAGGGGAGGGTGGCCGGGGAGCTGTTTTTT
d_call: NA; clone_size: NA; v_call: TRBV7-9; j_call: TRBJ2-5; cdr3_aa: CASSFTDGYQETQYF; cdr3_nt: TGTGCCAGCAGCTTTACAGACGGGTACCAAGAGACCCAGTACTTC
d_call: NA; clone_size: many; v_call: TRBV20-1; j_call: TRBJ2-3; cdr3_aa: CSVNLGPSGPTQYF; cdr3_nt: TGCAGTGTTAACCTGGGTCCCTCGGGCCCCACGCAGTATTTT
d_call: NA; clone_size: many; v_call: TRBV28; j_call: TRBJ1-5; cdr3_aa: CASTPQGLRWQPQHF; cdr3_nt: TGTGCCAGCACTCCACAGGGATTAAGATGGCAGCCCCAGCATTTT
d_call: NA; clone_size: many; v_call: TRBV11-2; j_call: TRBJ1-6; cdr3_aa: CASSLRDDNSPLHF; cdr3_nt: TGTGCCAGCAGCTTGCGGGACGATAATTCACCCCTCCACTTT
d_call: NA; clone_size: many; v_call: TRBV3-1; j_call: TRBJ1-2; cdr3_aa: CASSRQTYYGYTF; cdr3_nt: TGTGCCAGCAGCAGACAGACTTACTATGGCTACACCTTC
d_call: NA; clone_size: few; v_call: TRBV29-1; j_call: TRBJ1-1; cdr3_aa: CSVRSVINTEAFF; cdr3_nt: TGCAGCGTTCGGTCAGTCATAAACACTGAAGCTTTCTTT
d_call: TRBD1; clone_size: few; v_call: TRBV6-1; j_call: TRBJ2-7; cdr3_aa: CASSIIRQGYVQYF; cdr3_nt: TGTGCCAGCAGTATAATCAGACAGGGCTACGTGCAGTACTTC
d_call: TRBD1; clone_size: NA; v_call: TRBV12-3/TRBV12-4; j_call: TRBJ1-2; cdr3_aa: CASSFGDSYGYTF; cdr3_nt: TGTGCCAGCAGTTTCGGGGACAGCTATGGCTACACCTTC
d_call: NA; clone_size: many; v_call: TRBV20-1; j_call: TRBJ2-3; cdr3_aa: CSAREDQRTSTDTQYF; cdr3_nt: TGCAGTGCTAGAGAAGATCAGCGAACTAGCACAGATACGCAGTATTTT
d_call: TRBD2; clone_size: NA; v_call: TRBV7-6; j_call: TRBJ2-1; cdr3_aa: CASSLATRTRLAGDNEQFF; cdr3_nt: TGTGCCAGCAGCTTAGCGACTCGAACTCGACTAGCGGGAGACAATGAGCAGTTCTTC
d_call: NA; clone_size: many; v_call: TRBV12-3/TRBV12-4; j_call: TRBJ2-7; cdr3_aa: CASSLGQRVGVIAYEQYF; cdr3_nt: TGTGCCAGCAGTTTAGGCCAACGGGTGGGGGTGATAGCCTACGAGCAGTACTTC
d_call: NA; clone_size: NA; v_call: TRBV6-1; j_call: TRBJ1-2; cdr3_aa: CASRQPTGSYGYTF; cdr3_nt: TGTGCCAGCAGACAACCTACAGGATCCTATGGCTACACCTTC
d_call: TRBD1; clone_size: few; v_call: TRBV28; j_call: TRBJ1-2; cdr3_aa: CASRPTGTDWLSTNYGYTF; cdr3_nt: TGTGCCAGCAGACCGACCGGGACAGACTGGCTTTCCACTAACTATGGCTACACCTTC
d_call: NA; clone_size: few; v_call: TRBV24-1; j_call: TRBJ2-3; cdr3_aa: CATSVLPGDTQYF; cdr3_nt: TGTGCCACCAGTGTACTACCAGGGGATACGCAGTATTTT
d_call: NA; clone_size: many; v_call: TRBV28; j_call: TRBJ2-3; cdr3_aa: CASSLSSRDTSTDTQYF; cdr3_nt: TGTGCCAGCAGTTTATCCTCCAGGGACACTAGCACAGATACGCAGTATTTT
d_call: TRBD2; clone_size: many; v_call: TRBV20-1; j_call: TRBJ2-7; cdr3_aa: CSASMNPSTSAVSYEQYF; cdr3_nt: TGCAGTGCTAGCATGAACCCCTCGACTAGCGCTGTCTCCTACGAGCAGTACTTC
d_call: NA; clone_size: many; v_call: TRBV11-1; j_call: TRBJ1-2; cdr3_aa: CASSNDGADYGYTF; cdr3_nt: TGTGCCAGCAGCAACGATGGGGCGGACTATGGCTACACCTTC
d_call: TRBD2; clone_size: many; v_call: TRBV28; j_call: TRBJ2-3; cdr3_aa: CASRGGAGVPYF; cdr3_nt: TGTGCCAGCAGGGGAGGGGCGGGAGTACCGTATTTT
d_call: TRBD2; clone_size: NA; v_call: TRBV20-1; j_call: TRBJ2-2; cdr3_aa: CSARVTSGSANTGELFF; cdr3_nt: TGCAGTGCTAGAGTGACTAGCGGGAGTGCGAACACCGGGGAGCTGTTTTTT
d_call: NA; clone_size: many; v_call: TRBV6-5; j_call: TRBJ1-2; cdr3_aa: CASSYSMTQGYTF; cdr3_nt: TGTGCCAGCAGTTACTCGATGACCCAGGGCTACACCTTC